This T cell receptor (beta chain) was sequenced in a study of blood T cell repertoires in COVID-19. Study information: Donors in the United States, Italy and Spain gave samples during acute or convalescent COVID-19.

Assignment of participants to cohorts was predicated upon participant-reported clinical history. The germline V gene has CDR1 MGHRA and CDR2 YSYEKL. Trimming stripped 0 bases from V and 3 bases from J, with 14 bases between. This CDR3 has 16 residues. Produced via immunoSEQ multiplex PCR; TCRdb's table is partial and in-frame only. The repertoire consists of about 250,000 clones, with roughly nine tenths occurring once and the leading ten covering under 2.5%. Sample: PBMCs or T cells enriched from blood (not recorded which). The chain joins TRBV4-1 to TRBJ1-2; D is possibly TRBD1 (6 bases). This clonotype was sampled from a woman aged 18 to 35 who had recovered from COVID-19. The CDR3 spells CASSQEDGRGYYGYTF. In nucleotides, the CDR3 is TGCGCCAGCAGCCAAGAGGACGGGAGGGGGTACTATGGCTACACCTTC.